The 31 T cell receptor beta chains below come from one sample, sequenced in a study of blood T cell repertoires in COVID-19 (dated by TCRdb to the early 2020s). Libraries were constructed by the immunoSEQ multiplex PCR assay. Sourced from immuneACCESS, this table was stored by TCRdb with only in-frame sequences that have V and J called. A share of the clones is absent; for the studies checked, an unresolved V gene accounts for under half, and the remainder has no known explanation. The sample records 100,000 to 150,000 clones, about 92% of which are singletons. The top ten clonotypes cover approximately 5% of the sample. The sequenced sample consisted of peripheral blood. These TCRs come from a man aged 60-69 years with COVID-19, enrolled during active disease.

J is TRBJ2-7 and V is TRBV19; 7 positions agree with TRBD2. Trimming at V came to 6 bases and at J to 4 bases, leaving 9 bases not matched to a gene. The CDR3 is made up of 14 amino acids. Per the germline V gene, CDR1 is LNHDA and CDR2 is SQIVND (reference sequence). CDR3 protein: CASRASGRGYEQYF. The CDR3 bases are TGTGCCAGTAGGGCTAGCGGTAGGGGTTACGAGCAGTACTTC.

The V call is TRBV5-1, the J call TRBJ2-7, with 7 bases that match TRBD2. Germline lookup yields CDR1 SGHRS and CDR2 YFSETQ. V lost 4 bases, J lost 3 bases, and 10 bases stayed unmatched. This CDR3 spans 15 amino acids. This chain's CDR3 is CASSPPTSLGYEQYF. DNA for the CDR3: TGCGCCAGCAGCCCCCCGACTAGCTTGGGCTACGAGCAGTACTTC.

The rearrangement joins TRBV27 to TRBJ1-1, with 7 bases fitting TRBD1. After removal of 4 bases from V and 10 bases from J, the junction contained 12 bases not matched to a gene. The CDR3 has 14 residues. From germline, CDR1 is MNHEY and CDR2 SMNVEV (reference sequence). CDR3 loop: CASSSPGQVVGAFF. The DNA for the CDR3 is TGTGCCAGCAGTTCGCCCGGACAGGTGGTTGGAGCTTTCTTT.

This clone was observed once. The DNA of the CDR3 is TGCAGCGTTGGGACAGGGAGGGGTTCCTACAATGAGCAGTTCTTC. It codes for CSVGTGRGSYNEQFF. This sequence joins TRBV29-1 and TRBJ2-1, with D possibly being TRBD1 (8 bases). V was shortened by 4 bases and J by 1 base, with 14 bases between the two germline ends. Germline V gives CDR1 SQVTM, CDR2 ANQGSEA. The CDR3 runs 15 residues.

The chain couples TRBV9 to TRBJ2-3, with 9 bases that match TRBD2. CDR3 size: 16 residues. Germline trimming cut 0 bases from V and 2 bases from J; bases unmatched to any gene: 4. Looked up from germline, CDR1 is SGDLS and CDR2 is YYNGEE. The CDR3 protein is CASSVAGLALTDTQYF. CDR3 in DNA: TGTGCCAGCAGCGTAGCGGGACTAGCTCTCACAGATACGCAGTATTTT.

CDR3 region: CASSPRSNELGGYTF. The DNA for the CDR3 is TGTGCCAGCTCACCACGGAGCAATGAACTCGGAGGCTACACCTTC. The chain carries TRBV18 and TRBJ1-2; unclear D gene. The CDR3 covers 15 residues. The germline V gene encodes CDR1 KGHSH and CDR2 LQKENI. The V and J ends lost 1 base and 8 bases respectively, with 17 bases between them.

This rearrangement joins TRBV9 to TRBJ2-7; no clear D gene. Trimming stripped 0 bases from V and 1 base from J, with 5 bases between. The CDR3 loop spans 13 amino acids. Germline V gene lookup returns CDR1 SGDLS and CDR2 YYNGEE. In DNA form, the CDR3 reads TGTGCCAGCAGCGTAGCCAGTTCCTACGAGCAGTACTTC. Its translation: CASSVASSYEQYF.

The chain carries TRBV3-1 (or the pseudogene TRBV3-2) and TRBJ2-7, with a tentative D call TRBD2 (6 bases). The V gene lost 0 bases and the J gene lost 0 bases, with 18 bases spanning the gap. This CDR3 region has 18 residues. The V gene's germline CDR1 is LGHDT and CDR2 YNNKEL (reference sequence). CDR3 region: CASSQDLRGRAYSYEQYF. The CDR3 nucleotides are TGTGCCAGCAGCCAAGATCTACGGGGGAGAGCCTACTCCTACGAGCAGTACTTC.

In DNA, the CDR3 is TGTGCCATCAGTGAGTCTTCGGGGTCTAATGAAAAACTGTTTTTT. Translating gives CAISESSGSNEKLFF. V and J are TRBV10-3 and TRBJ1-4; unclear D gene. The V gene lost 0 bases and the J gene lost 3 bases, with 8 bases spanning the gap. CDR1 and CDR2 from the germline V gene are ENHRY and SYGVKD. There are 15 residues in the CDR3.

This CDR3 is CASSLQSRAGDYEQYF. The CDR3 DNA sequence: TGTGCCAGCAGCCTCCAATCCAGGGCTGGCGACTACGAGCAGTACTTC. The V call is TRBV11-2, the J call TRBJ2-7; tentatively, D is TRBD1 (5 bases). The V gene's germline CDR1 is SGHAT and CDR2 FQNNGV. Trimming pared 5 bases from V and 3 bases from J, leaving 20 bases between. This CDR3 spans 16 amino acids. The entire variable domain, with the rest obtained from reference TRBV11-2 and TRBJ2-7, is as follows: EAGVAQSPRYKIIEKRQSVAFWCNPISGHATLYWYQQILGQGPKLLIQFQNNGVVDDSQLPKDRFSAERLKGVDSTLKIQPAKLEDSAVYLCASSLQSRAGDYEQYFGPGTRLTVT.

CDR3 in amino acids: CASSALTGGNEQFF. Here the CDR3 DNA reads TGTGCCAGCAGCGCGTTGACAGGGGGCAATGAGCAGTTCTTC. The chain uses TRBV9 and TRBJ2-1; 9 nucleotides line up with TRBD1. This CDR3 spans 14 amino acids. J was trimmed by 6 bases and V by 3 bases; bases with no gene match: 4. CDR1 and CDR2 from the germline V gene are SGDLS and YYNGEE.

This chain links TRBV2 with TRBJ2-7; TRBD2 agrees at 11 bases. CDR1 and CDR2 from the germline V gene are SNHLY and FYNNEI. V dropped 9 bases and J dropped 3; count of bases not matched to a gene: 7. The CDR3 loop spans 14 amino acids. In nucleotides, the CDR3 is TGTGCCAGGCGTGGGACTAGCGGTAACTACGAGCAGTACTTC. Protein product: CARRGTSGNYEQYF.

This clone was counted once. The chain is built from TRBV11-2 and TRBJ2-1; possibly TRBD2 for D (5 bases). CDR1 SGHAT and CDR2 FQNNGV come from the germline V gene. Trimming stripped 1 base from V and 8 bases from J, with 12 bases between. The CDR3 covers 14 residues. CDR3 DNA: TGTGCCAGCAGCTTAGGGCTTACGAGGGATGAGCAGTTCTTC. Its protein product is CASSLGLTRDEQFF.

The rearrangement joins TRBV19 to TRBJ1-2, with 8 bases identical to TRBD1. V trimming: 5 bases; J trimming: 4 bases; junction bases outside the gene matches: 9. Per germline, CDR1 LNHDA and CDR2 SQIVND (reference sequence). The CDR3 loop spans 15 amino acids. CDR3 coding DNA: TGTGCCAGTAGTTCAATTACGGGACAGGCCTATGGCTACACCTTC. Its protein product is CASSSITGQAYGYTF.

The rearrangement joins TRBV5-5 to TRBJ2-7; TRBD1 matches at 9 bases. Unmatched junction bases numbered 8, after V lost 4 bases and J lost 3 bases. Germline CDR1 is SGHKS and CDR2 is YYEKEE (reference sequence). CDR3 length equals 15 residues. The CDR3, as DNA: TGTGCCAGCAGCCCTTCCCCGACAGGGGGCTACGAGCAGTACTTC. It encodes CASSPSPTGGYEQYF.

This sequence joins TRBV7-3 and TRBJ2-1; 9 bases are shared with TRBD2. The V gene's germline CDR1 is SGHTA and CDR2 FQGTGA. V gave up 8 bases and J gave up 7 bases; unmatched junction bases: 6. The length of the CDR3 is 13 residues. The CDR3 loop reads CASSVAGVNEQFF. CDR3 bases: TGTGCCAGCTCGGTAGCGGGAGTGAATGAGCAGTTCTTC.

The chain recombines TRBV2 with TRBJ1-4; D is uncertain. With 7 bases removed from V and 0 bases from J, the gap between germline ends came to 12 bases. CDR1 is SNHLY and CDR2 is FYNNEI in the germline V gene. This CDR3 has 15 residues. The CDR3 DNA reads as TGTGCCAGCAATAGAGACATTGCAACTAATGAAAAACTGTTTTTT. Amino acids: CASNRDIATNEKLFF.

This clone was seen a single time. The chain combines TRBV5-8 with TRBJ1-1, with no clear D. Germline values: CDR1 SGHTS, CDR2 YDEGEE. Trimming took 8 bases from V and 1 from J, leaving 9 bases between them. This CDR3 has 12 amino acids. The CDR3 region is CASTRRNTEAFF. CDR3 DNA: TGTGCCAGTACGAGAAGGAACACTGAAGCTTTCTTT.

This clone showed up just a few times. V gene TRBV10-3 combines with J gene TRBJ1-1; 7 bases map to TRBD1. The CDR3 extends over 14 amino acids. Germline V CDR1 and CDR2: ENHRY, SYGVKD. V shed 5 bases and J 1 base; nucleotides not matched to a gene: 4. The CDR3 DNA is TGTGCCATCAGTCCCAGGGGGAGGAACACTGAAGCTTTCTTT. Its protein product is CAISPRGRNTEAFF.

The rearrangement links TRBV7-9 to TRBJ1-4; weak D call: TRBD1 (6 bases). The CDR3 length is 14 residues. Trimming left V 5 bases short and J 7 bases short, with 14 bases between. Germline V CDR1 and CDR2: SEHNR, FQNEAQ (reference sequence). This CDR3 is CASSRGHTGEKLFF. The CDR3 nucleotides read TGTGCCAGCAGCCGGGGACATACGGGTGAAAAACTGTTTTTT.

The chain uses TRBV10-1 and TRBJ1-5; the D gene is possibly TRBD1 (5 bases). From germline, CDR1 is WNHNN and CDR2 SYGVQD (reference sequence). This CDR3 comprises 14 residues. Trimming removed 4 bases at V and 1 base at J, with 8 bases between. The CDR3 DNA reads as TGCGCCAGCAGTGGGGGGGACAGCAATCAGCCCCAGCATTTT. It codes for CASSGGDSNQPQHF.

The gene calls are TRBV29-1 and TRBJ2-7; 7 bases are a match to TRBD2. V lost 3 bases and J lost 5; bases outside the gene matches: 7. This CDR3 comprises 13 residues. Germline CDR1 reads SQVTM; CDR2 reads ANQGSEA. CDR3 DNA: TGCAGCGTTGATAAAGCGGGAAGCCACGAGCAGTACTTC. It codes for CSVDKAGSHEQYF.

This chain uses TRBV18 with TRBJ2-1, with D possibly matching TRBD2 (7 bases). The V end lost 1 base, the J end lost 3 bases, and 10 bases lay between the germline ends. CDR3 length equals 15 residues. Germline values: CDR1 KGHSH, CDR2 LQKENI. CDR3 sequence (DNA): TGTGCCAGCTCACCACGGGGAGGGGGCTACAATGAGCAGTTCTTC. Translating it yields CASSPRGGGYNEQFF.

The V and J genes are TRBV5-1 and TRBJ1-1; possible D gene TRBD1, 6 bases. V dropped 0 bases and J dropped 2 bases, with 14 bases sitting between them. Germline CDR1 is SGHRS and CDR2 is YFSETQ. The CDR3 is 16 amino acids. CDR3 nucleotide sequence: TGCGCCAGCAGCTTGGACCCAGGGGCACATAACACTGAAGCTTTCTTT. This codes for CASSLDPGAHNTEAFF.

The chain has TRBV14 and TRBJ1-4; D may be TRBD1 (6 bases). V lost 3 bases and J lost 3, with 11 bases in between. Per germline, CDR1 SGHDN and CDR2 FVKESK. This CDR3 is 15 amino acids long. The CDR3 sequence is CASSHLGQSNEKLFF. In DNA, the CDR3 is TGTGCCAGCAGCCATCTTGGACAGTCTAATGAAAAACTGTTTTTT.

The gene calls are TRBV7-3 and TRBJ1-2, with TRBD1 as a possible D gene (6 bases). Trimming took off 1 base at V and 3 bases at J, with 6 bases between the two ends. The CDR3 sequence is 13 residues long. Germline V gene lookup returns CDR1 SGHTA and CDR2 FQGTGA. This CDR3 reads CASSLRGHYGYTF. CDR3 in DNA: TGTGCCAGCAGCTTAAGGGGGCACTATGGCTACACCTTC.

The rearrangement joins TRBV9 to TRBJ2-7; TRBD1 aligns across 12 bases. The CDR3 loop spans 15 amino acids. Germline V gene sequence: CDR1 SGDLS, CDR2 YYNGEE. J gave up 2 bases and V 3 bases, and 3 bases lay outside the gene matches. The CDR3 spells CASSGGQGAAYEQYF. CDR3 sequence (DNA): TGTGCCAGCAGCGGGGGACAGGGGGCGGCCTACGAGCAGTACTTC.

The chain employs TRBV11-1 and TRBJ1-1, with D possibly TRBD1 on 6 matching bases. This CDR3 region has 13 residues. V shed 3 bases and J shed 7 bases, with 12 bases lying between them. Germline CDR1 SGHAT, CDR2 FQDESV (reference sequence). The CDR3 region is CASSFAGALEAFF. In DNA, the CDR3 is TGTGCCAGCAGCTTTGCGGGGGCCCTTGAAGCTTTCTTT.

The V call is TRBV3-1 (or the pseudogene TRBV3-2), the J call TRBJ1-1; 10 nucleotides match TRBD1. Germline loops: CDR1 LGHDT, CDR2 YNNKEL (reference sequence). V lost 3 bases to trimming and J lost 12 bases; unmatched junction nucleotides: 13. The length of the CDR3 is 15 residues. The CDR3 protein is CASSHLAGDRGVSFF. The CDR3 DNA reads as TGTGCCAGCAGCCACTTAGCCGGGGACAGGGGTGTGTCTTTCTTT.

The V and J genes are TRBV25-1 and TRBJ2-1; 7 bases line up with TRBD2. Germline CDR1 MGHDK, CDR2 SYGVNS. The V gene end was trimmed by 8 bases and the J gene end by 4 bases; junction bases not matched to a gene: 14. This CDR3 comprises 16 residues. CDR3: CASASAGEAVYNEQFF. Written as DNA, the CDR3 is TGTGCCAGCGCCTCCGCGGGAGAGGCGGTATACAATGAGCAGTTCTTC.

This clone was observed a few times. The chain recombines TRBV7-3 with TRBJ1-1; D might be TRBD1 (5 bases). Germline values: CDR1 SGHTA, CDR2 FQGTGA. The CDR3 covers 14 residues. V was trimmed by 0 bases and J by 4 bases, leaving 9 bases between them. As DNA, the CDR3 is TGTGCCAGCAGCTTAACTGGCGGGGGCACTGAAGCTTTCTTT. Protein: CASSLTGGGTEAFF.